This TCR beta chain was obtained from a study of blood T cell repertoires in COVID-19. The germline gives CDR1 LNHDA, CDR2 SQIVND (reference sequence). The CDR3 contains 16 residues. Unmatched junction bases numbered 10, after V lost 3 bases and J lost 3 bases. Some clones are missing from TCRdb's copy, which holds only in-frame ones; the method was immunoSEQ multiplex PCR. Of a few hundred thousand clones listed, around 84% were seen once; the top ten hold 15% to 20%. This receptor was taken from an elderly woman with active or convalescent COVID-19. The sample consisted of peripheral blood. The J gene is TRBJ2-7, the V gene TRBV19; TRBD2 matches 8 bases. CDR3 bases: TGTGCCAGTAGTATTCAAGAAGCGGGGGTAGTCTACGAGCAGTACTTC. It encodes CASSIQEAGVVYEQYF.